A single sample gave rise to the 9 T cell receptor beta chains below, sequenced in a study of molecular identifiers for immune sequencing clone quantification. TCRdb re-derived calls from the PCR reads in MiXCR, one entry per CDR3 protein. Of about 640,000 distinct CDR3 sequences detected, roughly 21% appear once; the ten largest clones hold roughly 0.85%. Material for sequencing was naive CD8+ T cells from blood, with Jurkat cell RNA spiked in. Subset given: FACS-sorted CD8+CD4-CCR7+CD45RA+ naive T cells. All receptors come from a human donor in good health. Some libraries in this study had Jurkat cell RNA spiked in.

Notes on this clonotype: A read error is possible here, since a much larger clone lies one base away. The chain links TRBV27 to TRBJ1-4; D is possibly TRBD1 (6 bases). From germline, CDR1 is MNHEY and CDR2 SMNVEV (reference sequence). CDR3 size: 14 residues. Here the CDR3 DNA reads TGTGCCAGCAGTTCAGGGGTACCTAATGAAAAACTGCTTTTT. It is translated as CASSSGVPNEKLLF.

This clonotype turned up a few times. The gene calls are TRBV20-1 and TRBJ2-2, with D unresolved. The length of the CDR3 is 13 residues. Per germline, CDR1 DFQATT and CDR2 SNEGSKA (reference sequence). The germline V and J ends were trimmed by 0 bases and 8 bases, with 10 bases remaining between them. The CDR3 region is CSARDSQEGELFF. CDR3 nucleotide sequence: TGCAGTGCTAGAGATAGTCAGGAGGGGGAGCTGTTTTTT.

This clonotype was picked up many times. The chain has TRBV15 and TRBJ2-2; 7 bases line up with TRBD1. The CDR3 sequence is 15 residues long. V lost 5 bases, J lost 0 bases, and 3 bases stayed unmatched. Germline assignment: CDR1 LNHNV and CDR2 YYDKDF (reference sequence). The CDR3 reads CATSPDRPNTGELFF. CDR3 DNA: TGTGCCACCAGCCCGGACAGGCCGAACACCGGGGAGCTGTTTTTT.

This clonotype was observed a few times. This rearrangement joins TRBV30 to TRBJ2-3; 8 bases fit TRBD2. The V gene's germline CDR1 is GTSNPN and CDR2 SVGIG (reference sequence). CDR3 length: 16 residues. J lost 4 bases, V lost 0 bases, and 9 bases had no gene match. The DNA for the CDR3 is TGTGCCTGGAGTGTAGGGTCGGGGGGGCCCCCAGATACGCAGTATTTT. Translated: CAWSVGSGGPPDTQYF. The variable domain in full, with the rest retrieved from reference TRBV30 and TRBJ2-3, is SQTIHQWPATLVQPVGSPLSLECTVEGTSNPNLYWYRQAAGRGLQLLFYSVGIGQISSEVPQNLSASRPQDRQFILSSKKLLLSDSGFYLCAWSVGSGGPPDTQYFGPGTRLTVL.

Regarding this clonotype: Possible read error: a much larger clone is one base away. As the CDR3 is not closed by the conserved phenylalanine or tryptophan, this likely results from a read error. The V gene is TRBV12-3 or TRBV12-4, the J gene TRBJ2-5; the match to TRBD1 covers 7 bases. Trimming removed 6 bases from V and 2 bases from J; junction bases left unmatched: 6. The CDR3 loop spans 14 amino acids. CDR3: CASRQGTGQETQYL. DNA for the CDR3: TGTGCCAGCAGACAGGGGACGGGGCAAGAGACCCAGTACCTC.

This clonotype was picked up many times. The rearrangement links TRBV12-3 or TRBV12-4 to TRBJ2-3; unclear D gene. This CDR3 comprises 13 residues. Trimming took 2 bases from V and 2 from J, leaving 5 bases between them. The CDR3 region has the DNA TGTGCCAGCAGTTTACCACCCACAGATACGCAGTATTTT. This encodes CASSLPPTDTQYF.

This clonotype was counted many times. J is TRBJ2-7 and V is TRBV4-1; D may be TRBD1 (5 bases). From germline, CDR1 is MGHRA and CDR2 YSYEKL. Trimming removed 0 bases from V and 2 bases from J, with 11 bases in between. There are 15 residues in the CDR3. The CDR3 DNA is TGCGCCAGCAGCCAAGAGCACCAGGGTACCTACGAGCAGTACTTC. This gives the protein CASSQEHQGTYEQYF.

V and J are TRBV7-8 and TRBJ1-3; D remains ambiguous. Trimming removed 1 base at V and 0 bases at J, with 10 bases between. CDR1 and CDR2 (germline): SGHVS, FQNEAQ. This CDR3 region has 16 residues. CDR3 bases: TGTGCCAGCAGCTTAGAAGTAGTCAGCTCTGGAAACACCATATATTTT. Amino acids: CASSLEVVSSGNTIYF.

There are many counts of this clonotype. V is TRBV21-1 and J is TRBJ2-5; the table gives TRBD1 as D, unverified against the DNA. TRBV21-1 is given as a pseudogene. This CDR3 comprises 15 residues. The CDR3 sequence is CASSNPLGQQETQYF. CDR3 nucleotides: TGTGCCAGCAGCAATCCCCTTGGACAGCAAGAGACCCAGTACTTC.